The 3 T cell receptor beta chains given below trace back to one sample, sequenced in a study of blood T cell repertoires in COVID-19 (dated by TCRdb to about 2020). Receptors were amplified or captured by the immunoSEQ multiplex PCR assay. TCRdb stores this immuneACCESS table with in-frame sequences only. Part of the clones is absent; in the studies checked, under half of the shortfall reflects unresolved V genes, and no reason is known for the rest. The sample profile shows some 200,000 clones; more than 65% of them were found once. The ten most abundant clones make up more than 2.5% of the sample. Sequenced sample: peripheral blood. Receptor source: a woman under 40 who had recovered from COVID-19.

V usage is TRBV9 and J usage is TRBJ2-3; D remains ambiguous. Germline V lookup: CDR1 SGDLS, CDR2 YYNGEE. V lost 3 bases, J lost 2 bases, and 13 bases lay in between. The CDR3 consists of 15 residues. CDR3: CASSATYYDTDTQYF. CDR3 bases: TGTGCCAGCAGCGCTACATACTATGACACAGATACGCAGTATTTT.

This clone was recorded a few times. The genes are TRBV7-3 and TRBJ2-2; a weak D match, TRBD1 (5 bases). Germline V gene data show CDR1 as SGHTA and CDR2 as FQGTGA. Trimming cost V 3 bases and J 7 bases, with 6 bases left between them. The length of the CDR3 is 12 residues. The CDR3 DNA reads TGTGCCAGCAGCTTGACAGACGGGGAGCTGTTTTTT. Its protein product is CASSLTDGELFF.

This clone was observed a few times. This rearrangement joins TRBV6-2 or TRBV6-3 to TRBJ1-5; TRBD1 agrees at 8 bases. CDR1 and CDR2 from the germline V gene are MNHEY and SVGEGT. After removal of 5 bases from V and 3 bases from J, the junction contained 6 bases not matched to a gene. The CDR3 has 15 amino acids. CDR3 region: CASSGGDRINQPQHF. The CDR3 DNA reads as TGTGCCAGCAGTGGGGGGGACAGGATCAATCAGCCCCAGCATTTT.